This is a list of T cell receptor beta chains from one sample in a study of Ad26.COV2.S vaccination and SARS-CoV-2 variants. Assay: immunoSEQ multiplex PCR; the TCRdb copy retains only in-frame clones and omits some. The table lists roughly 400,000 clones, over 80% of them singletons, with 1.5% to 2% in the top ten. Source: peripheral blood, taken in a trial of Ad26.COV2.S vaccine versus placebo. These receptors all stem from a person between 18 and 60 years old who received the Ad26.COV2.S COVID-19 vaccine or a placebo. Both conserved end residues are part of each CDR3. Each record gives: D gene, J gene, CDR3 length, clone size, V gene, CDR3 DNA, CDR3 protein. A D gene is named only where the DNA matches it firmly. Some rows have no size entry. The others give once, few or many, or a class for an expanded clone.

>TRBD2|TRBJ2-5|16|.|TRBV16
TGTGCCAGCAGCCAATCCCTAGCGGGGGTTAAAGAGACCCAGTACTTC
CASSQSLAGVKETQYF
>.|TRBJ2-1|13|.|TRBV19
TGTGCCAGTAAGCCTTGGGGGTACAATGAGCAGTTCTTC
CASKPWGYNEQFF
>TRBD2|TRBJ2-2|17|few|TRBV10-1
TGCGCCAGCAGTGAGGTTGGACTAGCGGGAGGAACCGGGGAGCTGTTTTTT
CASSEVGLAGGTGELFF
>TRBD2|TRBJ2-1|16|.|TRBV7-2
TGTGCCAGCAGCCCGGGCAGCGGGGGGATGAGTAATGAGCAGTTCTTC
CASSPGSGGMSNEQFF
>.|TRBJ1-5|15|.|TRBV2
TGTGCCAGCAGTGAAGAAGGGTTATCAAATCAGCCCCAGCATTTT
CASSEEGLSNQPQHF
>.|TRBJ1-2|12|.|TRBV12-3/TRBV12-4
TGTGCCAGCAGTTCTGACAGGTTTGGCTACACCTTC
CASSSDRFGYTF
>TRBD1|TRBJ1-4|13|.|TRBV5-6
TGTGCCAGCAGCGCCGGGACAGGCCTAAAACTGTTTTTT
CASSAGTGLKLFF
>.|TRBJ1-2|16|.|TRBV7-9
TGTGCCAGCAGCCGAAGTGCGGGGAGACTAAACTATGGCTACACCTTC
CASSRSAGRLNYGYTF
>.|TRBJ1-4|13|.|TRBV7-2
TGTGCCAGCAGCCCCGCAACTAATGAAAAACTGTTTTTT
CASSPATNEKLFF
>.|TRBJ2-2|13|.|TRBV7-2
TGTGCCAGCAGCAGCTATAACACCGGGGAGCTGTTTTTT
CASSSYNTGELFF
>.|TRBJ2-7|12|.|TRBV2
TGTGCCAGCAATGGCGGTGGCTACGAGCAGTACTTC
CASNGGGYEQYF
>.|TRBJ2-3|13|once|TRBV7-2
TGTGCCAGCAGACGGACTGGTGAGGATACGCAGTATTTT
CASRRTGEDTQYF
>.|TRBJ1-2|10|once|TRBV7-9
TGTGCCAGCAGCTTAGAATGGGACACCTTC
CASSLEWDTF
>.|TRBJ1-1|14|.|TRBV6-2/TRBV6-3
TGTGCCAGCAGTTACTCCCGAGGCTTATCTGAAGCTTTCTTT
CASSYSRGLSEAFF
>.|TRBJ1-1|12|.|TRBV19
TGTGCCAGTTCGCAGGGGTCCACTGAAGCTTTCTTT
CASSQGSTEAFF
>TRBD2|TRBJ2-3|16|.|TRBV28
TGTGCCAGCAATCTAGCGACTAGCGGGGGGTCAGATACGCAGTATTTT
CASNLATSGGSDTQYF
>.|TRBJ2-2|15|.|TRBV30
TGTGCCTGGAGTGGGAGGACAGCGAACACCGGGGAGCTGTTTTTT
CAWSGRTANTGELFF
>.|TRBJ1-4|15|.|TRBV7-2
TGTGCCAGCAGCTTAGAACGGGGGCTAAGAGAAAAACTGTTTTTT
CASSLERGLREKLFF
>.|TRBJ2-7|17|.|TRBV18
TGTGCCAGCTCACCAGGGGTCCCAAAAACGAGCTCCTACGAGCAGTACTTC
CASSPGVPKTSSYEQYF
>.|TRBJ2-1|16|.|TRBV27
TGTGCCAGCAGTTTATCCCGGGGGACCCCTTACAATGAGCAGTTCTTC
CASSLSRGTPYNEQFF
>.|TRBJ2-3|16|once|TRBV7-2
TGTGCCAGCAGCTTTCCCCCGTCAATGCGCACAGATACGCAGTATTTT
CASSFPPSMRTDTQYF
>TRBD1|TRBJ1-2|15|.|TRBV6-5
TGTGCCAGCAGTTACTCGACAGGGTTTAGGACTGGCTACACCTTC
CASSYSTGFRTGYTF
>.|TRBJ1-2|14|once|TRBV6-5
TGTGCCAGCAGGAGAGAACAGACTGTCTATGGCTACACCTTC
CASRREQTVYGYTF
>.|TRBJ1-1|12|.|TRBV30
TGTGCCCTTCAGAGGGGGAACACTGAAGCTTTCTTT
CALQRGNTEAFF
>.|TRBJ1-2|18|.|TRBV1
TGCACCAGCAGCCAAGACCGTACAGGGGGCGCGGTCGAGTATGGCTACACCTTC
CTSSQDRTGGAVEYGYTF
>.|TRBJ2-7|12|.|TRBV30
TGTGCCTGGAGTGAGCGTCTCTACGAGCAGTACTTC
CAWSERLYEQYF
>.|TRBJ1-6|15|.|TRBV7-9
TGTGCCACCTCTGAAAAAGGGATGAAGAATTCACCCCTCCACTTT
CATSEKGMKNSPLHF
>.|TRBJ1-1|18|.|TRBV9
TGTGCCAGCAGCACCCCGGGGGGCAGGGGCAACCAACACGCTGAAGCTTTCTTT
CASSTPGGRGNQHAEAFF
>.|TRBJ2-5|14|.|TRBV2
TGTGCCAGCAGGATAAGGGCGCCCCAAGAGACCCAGTACTTC
CASRIRAPQETQYF
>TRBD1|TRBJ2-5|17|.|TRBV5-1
TGCGCCAGCAGCTTGAACCCCCGGACAGGAACACGAGAGACCCAGTACTTC
CASSLNPRTGTRETQYF
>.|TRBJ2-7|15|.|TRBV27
TGTGCCAGCAGTCTCCGGGGAGGGGGATACTACGAGCAGTACTTC
CASSLRGGGYYEQYF
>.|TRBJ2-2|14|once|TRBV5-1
TGCGCCAGCAGCGCGTCTGGGGGTCCCGGGGAGCTGTTTTTT
CASSASGGPGELFF
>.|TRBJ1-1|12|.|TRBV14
TGTGCCAGCAGCCAGGCCTACACTGAAGCTTTCTTT
CASSQAYTEAFF
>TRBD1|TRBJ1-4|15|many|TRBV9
TGTGCCAGCAGCGAAACAGGGGGGATTAATGAAAAACTGTTTTTT
CASSETGGINEKLFF
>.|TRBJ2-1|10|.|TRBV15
TGTGCCACCAGTGGTAATGAGCAGTTCTTC
CATSGNEQFF
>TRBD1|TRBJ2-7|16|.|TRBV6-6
TGTGCCAGCAGCCCACTCGACAGGGACCCTCTTGGGGAGCAGTACTTC
CASSPLDRDPLGEQYF
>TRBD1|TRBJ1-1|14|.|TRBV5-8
TGTGCCAGCAGCTTGTGGGCAGGGGGCACTGAAGCTTTCTTT
CASSLWAGGTEAFF
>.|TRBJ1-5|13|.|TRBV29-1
TGCAGCGTTGAATTAGGGCAAGGGCAGCCCCAGCATTTT
CSVELGQGQPQHF
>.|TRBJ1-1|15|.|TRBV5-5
TGTGCCAGCAGCTTGTTTACAGGTGGTGGAACTGAAGCTTTCTTT
CASSLFTGGGTEAFF
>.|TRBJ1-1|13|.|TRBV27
TGTGCCAGCAGGAAGGGTCTGTTCACTGAAGCTTTCTTT
CASRKGLFTEAFF
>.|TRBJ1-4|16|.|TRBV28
TGTGCCAGCAGTTACACAGGGTCGGCAACTAATGAAAAACTGTTTTTT
CASSYTGSATNEKLFF
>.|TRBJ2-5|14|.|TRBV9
TGTGCCAGCAGCGCTCCGGCGGGCCAAGAGACCCAGTACTTC
CASSAPAGQETQYF
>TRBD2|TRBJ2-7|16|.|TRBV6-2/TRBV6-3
TGTGCCAGCAGTTTCCGTTCGACTAGCGGGGGCCACGAGCAGTACTTC
CASSFRSTSGGHEQYF
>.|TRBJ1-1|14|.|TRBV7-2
TGTGCCAGCAGCTTAGGGCCGTGGAACACTGAAGCTTTCTTT
CASSLGPWNTEAFF
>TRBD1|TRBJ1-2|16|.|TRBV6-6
TGTGCCAGCAGTTACTCGCCAGGGGGGTATAGCTATGGCTACACCTTC
CASSYSPGGYSYGYTF
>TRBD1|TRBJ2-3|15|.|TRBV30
TGTGCCTGGAGTGCACCGGGACAGAACACAGATACGCAGTATTTT
CAWSAPGQNTDTQYF
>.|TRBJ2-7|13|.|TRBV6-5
TGTGCCAGCAGTTACTGGAATCTGGGCGAGCAGTACTTC
CASSYWNLGEQYF
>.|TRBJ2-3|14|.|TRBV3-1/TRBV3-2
TGTGCCAGCAGCCTTAGCGGAAACACAGATACGCAGTATTTT
CASSLSGNTDTQYF
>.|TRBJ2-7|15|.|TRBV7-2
TGTGCCAGCAGCTTAACGGACAGAGTGACCTACGAGCAGTACTTC
CASSLTDRVTYEQYF
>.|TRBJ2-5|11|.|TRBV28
TGTGCCAGCAGAATCAAAGAGACCCAGTACTTC
CASRIKETQYF
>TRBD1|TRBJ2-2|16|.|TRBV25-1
TGTGCCAGCAGTGACAACAGGGGATCTCGCACCGGGGAGCTGTTTTTT
CASSDNRGSRTGELFF
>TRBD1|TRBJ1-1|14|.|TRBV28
TGTGCCAGCAGTATCCCCGGGACAGGGAATGAAGCTTTCTTT
CASSIPGTGNEAFF
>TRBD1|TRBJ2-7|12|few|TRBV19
TGTGCCATTGGGACAGGGGGCTCCGAGCAGTACTTC
CAIGTGGSEQYF
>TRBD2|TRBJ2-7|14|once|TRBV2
TGTGCCAGCAACCGGCGGGGGGTCTTCTACGAGCAGTACTTC
CASNRRGVFYEQYF
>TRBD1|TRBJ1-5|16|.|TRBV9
TGTGCCAGCAGCGTGGGACAGGGCCATAGCAATCAGCCCCAGCATTTT
CASSVGQGHSNQPQHF
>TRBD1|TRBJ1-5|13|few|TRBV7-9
TGTGCCATTTCGACAGGGCCCCAAGGGCCCCAGCATTTT
CAISTGPQGPQHF
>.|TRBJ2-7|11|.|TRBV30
TGTGCCTGGAACCTTGCCTACGAGCAGTACTTC
CAWNLAYEQYF